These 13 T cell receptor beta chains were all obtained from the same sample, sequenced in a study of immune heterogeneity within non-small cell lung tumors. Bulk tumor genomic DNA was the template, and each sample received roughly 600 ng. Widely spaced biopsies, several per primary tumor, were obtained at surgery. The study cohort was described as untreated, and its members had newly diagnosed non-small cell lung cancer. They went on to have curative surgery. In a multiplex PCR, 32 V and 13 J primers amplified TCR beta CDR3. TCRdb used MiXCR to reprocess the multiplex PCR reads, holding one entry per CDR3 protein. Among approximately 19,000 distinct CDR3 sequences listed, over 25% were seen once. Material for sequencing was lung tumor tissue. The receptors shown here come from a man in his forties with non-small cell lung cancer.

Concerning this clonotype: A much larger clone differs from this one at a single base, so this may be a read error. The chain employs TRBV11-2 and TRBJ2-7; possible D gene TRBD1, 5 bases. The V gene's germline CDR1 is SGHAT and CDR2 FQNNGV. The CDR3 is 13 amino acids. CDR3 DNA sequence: TGTGCCAGCAGCACTGGACACTTCTACGAGCATTACTTC. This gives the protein CASSTGHFYEHYF.

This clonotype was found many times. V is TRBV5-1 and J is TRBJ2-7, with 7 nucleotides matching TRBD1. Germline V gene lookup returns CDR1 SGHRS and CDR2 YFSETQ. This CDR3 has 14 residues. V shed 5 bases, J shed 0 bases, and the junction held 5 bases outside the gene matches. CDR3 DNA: TGCGCCAGCAGGACGGGACAGCACTCCTACGAGCAGTACTTC. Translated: CASRTGQHSYEQYF.

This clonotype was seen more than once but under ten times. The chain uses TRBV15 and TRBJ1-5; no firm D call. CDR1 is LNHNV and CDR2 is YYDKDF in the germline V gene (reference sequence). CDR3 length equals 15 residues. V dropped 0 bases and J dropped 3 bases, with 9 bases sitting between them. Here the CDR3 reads CATSREASYNQPQHF. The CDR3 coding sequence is TGTGCCACCAGCAGAGAGGCGAGCTACAATCAGCCCCAGCATTTT.

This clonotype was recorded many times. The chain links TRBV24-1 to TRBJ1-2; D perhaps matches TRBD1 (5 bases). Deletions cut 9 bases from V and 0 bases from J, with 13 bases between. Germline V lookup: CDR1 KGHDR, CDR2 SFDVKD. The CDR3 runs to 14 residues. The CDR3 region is CATSPEGTNYGYTF. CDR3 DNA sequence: TGTGCCACCTCCCCGGAGGGGACTAACTATGGCTACACCTTC.

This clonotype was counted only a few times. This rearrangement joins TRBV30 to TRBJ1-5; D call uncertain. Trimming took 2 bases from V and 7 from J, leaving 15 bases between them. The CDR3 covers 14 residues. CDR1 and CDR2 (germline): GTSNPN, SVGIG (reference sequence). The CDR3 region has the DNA TGTGCCTGGAGTACCCCGGGAGGGTTACAGCCCCAGCATTTT. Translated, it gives CAWSTPGGLQPQHF. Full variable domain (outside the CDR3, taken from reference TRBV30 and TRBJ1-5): SQTIHQWPATLVQPVGSPLSLECTVEGTSNPNLYWYRQAAGRGLQLLFYSVGIGQISSEVPQNLSASRPQDRQFILSSKKLLLSDSGFYLCAWSTPGGLQPQHFGDGTRLSIL.

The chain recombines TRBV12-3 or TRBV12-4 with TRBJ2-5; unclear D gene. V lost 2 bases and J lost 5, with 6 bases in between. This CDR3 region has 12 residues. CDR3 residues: CASSLNGETQYF. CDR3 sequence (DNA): TGTGCCAGCAGTTTAAATGGCGAGACCCAGTACTTC.

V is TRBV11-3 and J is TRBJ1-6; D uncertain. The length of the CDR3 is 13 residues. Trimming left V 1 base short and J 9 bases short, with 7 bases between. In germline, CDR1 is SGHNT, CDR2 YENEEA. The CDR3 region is CASSLVGSSPLHF. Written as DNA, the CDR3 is TGTGCCAGCAGCTTAGTTGGGAGTTCACCCCTCCACTTT.

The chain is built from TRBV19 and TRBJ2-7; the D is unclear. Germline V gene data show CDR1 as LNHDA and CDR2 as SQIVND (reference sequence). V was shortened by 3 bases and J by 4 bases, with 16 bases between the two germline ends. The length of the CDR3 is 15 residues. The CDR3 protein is CASSISPGLPYEQYF. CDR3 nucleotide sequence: TGTGCCAGTAGTATTTCTCCGGGCCTCCCTTACGAGCAGTACTTC.

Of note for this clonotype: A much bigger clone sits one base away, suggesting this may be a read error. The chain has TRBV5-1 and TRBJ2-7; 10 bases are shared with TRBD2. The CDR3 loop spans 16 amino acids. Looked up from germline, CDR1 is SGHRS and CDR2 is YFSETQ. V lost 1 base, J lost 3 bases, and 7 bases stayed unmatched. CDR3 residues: CASSLRTSGFYYEQYF. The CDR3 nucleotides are TGCGCCAGCAGCTTGAGGACTAGCGGTTTCTACTACGAGCAGTACTTC.

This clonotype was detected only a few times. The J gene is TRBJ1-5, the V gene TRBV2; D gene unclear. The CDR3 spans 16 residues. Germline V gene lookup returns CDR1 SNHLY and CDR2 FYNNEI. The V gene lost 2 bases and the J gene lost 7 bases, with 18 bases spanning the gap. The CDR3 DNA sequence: TGTGCCAGCAGTGAAACGGGTTTTGAAAGCGGACAGCCCCAGCATTTT. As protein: CASSETGFESGQPQHF.

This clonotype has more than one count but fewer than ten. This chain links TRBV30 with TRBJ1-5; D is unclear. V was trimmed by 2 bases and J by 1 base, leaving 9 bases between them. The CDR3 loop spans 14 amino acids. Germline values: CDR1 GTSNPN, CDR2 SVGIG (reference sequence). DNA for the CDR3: TGTGCCTGGAGTCCTGACACGAGCAATCAGCCCCAGCATTTT. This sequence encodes CAWSPDTSNQPQHF.

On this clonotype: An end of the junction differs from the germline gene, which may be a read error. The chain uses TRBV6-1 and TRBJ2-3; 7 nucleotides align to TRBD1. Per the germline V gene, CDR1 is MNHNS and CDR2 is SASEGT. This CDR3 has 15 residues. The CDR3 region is CASLTRGGGTDAQYF. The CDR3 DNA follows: TGTGCCAGCTTGACCCGAGGGGGCGGCACAGATGCGCAGTATTTT.

The CDR3 DNA reads as TGTGCCAGCAGCCAAGTCGCGGGAGCCCCGGGGACGCAGTATTTT. As protein: CASSQVAGAPGTQYF. The chain combines TRBV14 with TRBJ2-3; 7 bases align to TRBD2. The ends lost 1 base at V and 9 bases at J; junction bases unmatched: 10. Germline V CDR1 and CDR2: SGHDN, FVKESK. The CDR3 runs 15 residues. Supplemented by reference TRBV14 and TRBJ2-3, the full variable domain reads EAGVTQFPSHSVIEKGQTVTLRCDPISGHDNLYWYRRVMGKEIKFLLHFVKESKQDESGMPNNRFLAERTGGTYSTLKVQPAELEDSGVYFCASSQVAGAPGTQYFGPGTRLTVL.